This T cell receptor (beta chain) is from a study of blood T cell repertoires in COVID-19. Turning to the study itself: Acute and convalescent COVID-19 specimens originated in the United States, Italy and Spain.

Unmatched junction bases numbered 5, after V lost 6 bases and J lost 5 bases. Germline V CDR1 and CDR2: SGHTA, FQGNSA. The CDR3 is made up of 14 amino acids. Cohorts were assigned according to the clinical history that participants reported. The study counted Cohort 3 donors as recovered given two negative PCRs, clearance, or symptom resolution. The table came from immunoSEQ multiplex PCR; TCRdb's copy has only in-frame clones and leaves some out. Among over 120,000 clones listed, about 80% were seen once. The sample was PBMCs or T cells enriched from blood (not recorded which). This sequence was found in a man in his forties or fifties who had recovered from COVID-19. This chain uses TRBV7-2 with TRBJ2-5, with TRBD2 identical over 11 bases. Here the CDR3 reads CASRHTSGGETQYF. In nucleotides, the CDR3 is TGTGCCAGCAGACATACTAGCGGGGGCGAGACCCAGTACTTC.